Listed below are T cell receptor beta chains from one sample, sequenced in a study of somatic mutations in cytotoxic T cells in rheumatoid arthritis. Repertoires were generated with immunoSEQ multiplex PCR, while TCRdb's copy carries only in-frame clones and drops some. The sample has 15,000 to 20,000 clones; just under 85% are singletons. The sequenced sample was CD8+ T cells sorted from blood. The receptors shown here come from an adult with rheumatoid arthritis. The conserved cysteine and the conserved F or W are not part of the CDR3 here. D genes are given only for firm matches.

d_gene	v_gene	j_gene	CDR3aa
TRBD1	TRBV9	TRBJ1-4	ASSVAGGTESYEKLF
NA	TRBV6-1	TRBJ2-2	ASSDHKGPGELF
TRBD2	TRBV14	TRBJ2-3	ASNPLAGDTQY
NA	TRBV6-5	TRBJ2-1	ASSSRLGPYNEQF
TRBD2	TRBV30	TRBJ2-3	AWSLLRGGNLAGDTQY
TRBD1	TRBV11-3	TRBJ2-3	ASSVDRGRSADTQY
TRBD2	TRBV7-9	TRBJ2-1	ASSGTSGRDYNEQF
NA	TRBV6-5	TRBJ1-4	ASSRMGGADEKLF
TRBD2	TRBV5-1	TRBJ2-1	ASQLAGLYNEQF
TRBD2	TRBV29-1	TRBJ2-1	STWTSGNEQF
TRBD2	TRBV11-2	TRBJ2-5	ASSFPGAGLETQY
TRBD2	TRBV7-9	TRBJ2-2	ASSRTSGDTGELF
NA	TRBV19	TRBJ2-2	ATQWGFATGELF
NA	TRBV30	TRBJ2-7	AWSDVVVYPYEQY
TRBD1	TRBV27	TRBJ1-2	ASSPGQGGGGYT
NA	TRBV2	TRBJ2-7	ASRDTRNEQY
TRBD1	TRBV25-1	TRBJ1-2	ASSEGDRSNYGYT
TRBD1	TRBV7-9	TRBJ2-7	ASSLGPRGPCEQY
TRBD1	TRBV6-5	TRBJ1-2	ASRGQGTTYGYT
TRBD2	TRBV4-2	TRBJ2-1	ASSQTSGSSNEQF
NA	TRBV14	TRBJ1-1	ASSRSAPGNTEAF
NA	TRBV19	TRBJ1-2	ASSIVGANYGYT
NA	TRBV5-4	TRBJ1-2	ASSLDRETYYGYT
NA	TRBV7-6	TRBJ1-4	ASSSGQEATNEKLF
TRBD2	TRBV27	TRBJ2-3	ASNNPSSGGLWPMAPTDTQY
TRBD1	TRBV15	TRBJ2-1	ATSARDRGYNEQF
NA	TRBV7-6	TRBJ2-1	ASSPTGTNNEQF
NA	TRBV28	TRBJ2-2	ASSSTYRNTGELF
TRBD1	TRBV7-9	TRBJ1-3	ASSLGQGAGNTIY
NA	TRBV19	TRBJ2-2	ASSITGELF
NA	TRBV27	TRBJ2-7	ASSLTGTDPIEQY
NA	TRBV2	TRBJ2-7	ASSGGYEQY
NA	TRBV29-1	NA	SVEGAPRTGYSSYEQY
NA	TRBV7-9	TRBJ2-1	ASSKGGASSYNEQF
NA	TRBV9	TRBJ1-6	ASSAGTGYNSPLH
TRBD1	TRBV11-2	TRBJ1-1	ASSHMTGGLEAF
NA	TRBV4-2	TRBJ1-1	ASSQDLRAAEAF
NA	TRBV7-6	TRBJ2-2	ASSSTGELF
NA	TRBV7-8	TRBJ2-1	ARTRLCNEQF
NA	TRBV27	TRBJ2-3	ASSSLASSTDTQY
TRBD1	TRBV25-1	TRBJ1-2	ASIGASDRVDYGYT
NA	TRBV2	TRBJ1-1	ASSELHPNTEAF
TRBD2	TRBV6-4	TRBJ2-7	ASSDRGTSGRWSEQY
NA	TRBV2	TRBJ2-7	ASRTYEQY
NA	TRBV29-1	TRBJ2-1	SVEDYSESSYNEQF
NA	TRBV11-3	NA	ASTEPGHSSYEQY
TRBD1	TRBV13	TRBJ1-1	ASSSTRQGTNTEAF